These T cell receptor beta chains were read from a single sample in a study of glioma-infiltrating T cells after dendritic cell vaccination. Assay used: immunoSEQ multiplex PCR; TCRdb lists only in-frame clones, some missing. The sample contains roughly 60,000 clones, around nine tenths of which appear only once. The starting material was blood, obtained after dendritic cell vaccination. The source is a human donor with glioblastoma. CDR3s include the opening cysteine and the closing phenylalanine or tryptophan. A D gene is named only where the DNA matches it firmly. Clone size, where shown, is once, few, many, or a class for clones that have expanded.

d_gene,abundance,j_gene,v_gene,CDR3aa,CDR3nt
TRBD1,.,TRBJ1-4,TRBV30,CAWRTGQGTNEKLFF,TGTGCCTGGAGGACAGGGCAGGGAACTAATGAAAAACTGTTTTTT
.,once,TRBJ1-1,TRBV6-1,CASSQTGEEAFF,TGTGCCAGCAGCCAGACAGGAGAGGAAGCTTTCTTT
.,.,TRBJ2-7,TRBV29-1,CSVVTGGVGEQYF,TGCAGCGTTGTTACGGGGGGCGTGGGTGAGCAGTACTTC
.,.,TRBJ2-5,TRBV5-4,CASSPTQGQETQYF,TGTGCCAGCAGCCCCACACAGGGACAAGAGACCCAGTACTTC
.,.,TRBJ2-7,TRBV5-4,CASSTGQGGIYEQYF,TGTGCCAGCAGCACCGGACAGGGAGGGATCTACGAGCAGTACTTC
.,.,TRBJ1-5,TRBV9,CASSGRNFSNQPQHF,TGTGCCAGCAGCGGGAGGAACTTTAGCAATCAGCCCCAGCATTTT
TRBD1,.,TRBJ1-5,TRBV10-3,CAISEPRTGIDQPQHF,TGTGCCATCAGTGAGCCCCGGACAGGGATCGATCAGCCCCAGCATTTT
TRBD1,once,TRBJ2-4,TRBV5-1,CASSARTGPNIQYF,TGCGCCAGCAGCGCTAGGACAGGGCCTAACATTCAGTACTTC
TRBD1,.,TRBJ1-4,TRBV7-2,CASSSFPGQGAAEKLFF,TGTGCCAGCAGCTCCTTCCCGGGACAGGGGGCAGCTGAAAAACTGTTTTTT
TRBD1,.,TRBJ2-2,TRBV7-9,CASSDRVSLTRDTGELFF,TGTGCCAGCAGCGACAGGGTTAGCCTTACACGGGACACCGGGGAGCTGTTTTTT
TRBD2,.,TRBJ2-1,TRBV5-8,CASSLGAGDVSSYNEQFF,TGTGCCAGCAGCCTGGGAGCGGGAGATGTCTCCTCCTACAATGAGCAGTTCTTC
TRBD1,.,TRBJ1-1,TRBV19,CASSAPPGQLNTEAFF,TGTGCCAGTAGTGCGCCTCCGGGACAGCTGAACACTGAAGCTTTCTTT
TRBD2,.,TRBJ2-1,TRBV19,CASSTKGLSGLATHNEQFF,TGTGCCAGTAGTACGAAGGGGCTTTCGGGACTAGCGACACACAATGAGCAGTTCTTC
.,.,TRBJ1-1,TRBV27,CASSSGVRAFF,TGTGCCAGCAGTTCAGGGGTGCGAGCTTTCTTT
.,.,TRBJ1-2,TRBV2,CASSALTENYGYTF,TGTGCCAGCAGTGCCCTGACAGAAAACTATGGCTACACCTTC
TRBD1,.,TRBJ2-7,TRBV11-2,CASSPVNRPRQGANYEQYF,TGTGCCAGCAGCCCGGTGAACCGCCCAAGACAGGGGGCCAACTACGAGCAGTACTTC
TRBD1,.,TRBJ1-5,TRBV19,CASSSKLPGQGSQPQHF,TGTGCCAGTAGTAGCAAACTCCCGGGACAGGGCAGTCAGCCCCAGCATTTT
TRBD2,once,TRBJ2-5,TRBV9,CASSAIKTSGETQYF,TGTGCCAGCAGCGCTATCAAGACTAGCGGAGAGACCCAGTACTTC
.,.,TRBJ2-1,TRBV7-9,CASSLGSRSSYNEQFF,TGTGCCAGCAGCTTAGGTAGTCGGAGCTCCTACAATGAGCAGTTCTTC
TRBD2,.,TRBJ2-7,TRBV6-5,CASRELAAQYF,TGTGCCAGCAGAGAGCTAGCGGCGCAGTACTTC
TRBD2,.,TRBJ2-7,TRBV5-1,CASSLAASGSYEQYF,TGCGCCAGCAGCTTGGCCGCTAGCGGGAGTTACGAGCAGTACTTC
TRBD1,.,TRBJ1-1,TRBV10-2,CASRETGRATEAFF,TGCGCCAGCAGGGAGACAGGGCGGGCCACTGAAGCTTTCTTT
.,.,TRBJ1-4,TRBV9,CASSKQGGNEKLFF,TGTGCCAGCAGCAAACAGGGTGGTAATGAAAAACTGTTTTTT
.,.,TRBJ2-3,TRBV7-2,CASSTTAWADTQYF,TGTGCCAGCAGCACTACCGCATGGGCAGATACGCAGTATTTT